The 27 T cell receptor beta chains in this list originate from one sample, sequenced in a study of shared clonotypes between healthy human individuals. The data were produced by immunoSEQ multiplex PCR, yet TCRdb's version contains in-frame clones alone and is incomplete. Of around 600,000 clones in the sample, roughly 96% were seen once. As defined, naive CD8 cells were CD45RO-negative and positively selected for CCR7, with terminally differentiated effector memory CD45RA+ cells excluded. The specimen sequenced was naive CD8+ T cells sorted from blood. Receptor source: a woman aged 30 to 39 in good health.

The rearrangement joins TRBV13 to TRBJ1-1, with a possible D match to TRBD1 (5 bases). CDR1 and CDR2 (germline): PRHDT, FYEKMQ (reference sequence). Trimming cost V 4 bases and J 2 bases, with 11 bases left between them. This CDR3 has 14 residues. CDR3 residues: CASSSRQTNTEAFF. CDR3 coding DNA: TGTGCCAGCAGCTCCAGACAGACTAACACTGAAGCTTTCTTT.

The V gene is TRBV7-2, the J gene TRBJ1-5; D unresolved. Germline values: CDR1 SGHTA, CDR2 FQGNSA. There are 14 residues in the CDR3. Trimming stripped 0 bases from V and 7 bases from J, with 10 bases between. The CDR3 region has the DNA TGTGCCAGCAGCTTAGCGCTTTTGGGGCAGCCCCAGCATTTT. This codes for CASSLALLGQPQHF.

As to this clone: Other DNA sequences in the sample encode the same CDR3. This chain links TRBV7-9 with TRBJ2-1, with D possibly being TRBD1 (6 bases). The V gene's germline CDR1 is SEHNR and CDR2 FQNEAQ (reference sequence). Between the trimmed V and J ends, which lost 5 bases and 0 bases, there was a span of 11 bases. The CDR3 runs 15 residues. In nucleotides, the CDR3 is TGTGCCAGCAGCCCTCCGGGACACTCCTACAATGAGCAGTTCTTC. This encodes CASSPPGHSYNEQFF.

V gene TRBV4-1 combines with J gene TRBJ2-7; D is perhaps TRBD2 (5 bases). Germline CDR1 is MGHRA and CDR2 is YSYEKL. The CDR3 is made up of 13 amino acids. The V end was cut by 2 bases, the J end by 6 bases, with 11 bases between. The CDR3 region has the DNA TGCGCCAGCAGCCAATGGGAGACGAGCGAGCAGTACTTC. Protein product: CASSQWETSEQYF.

This chain joins TRBV19 and TRBJ2-1, with 7 positions matching TRBD2. Losses at the gene ends were 6 bases for V and 10 bases for J; bases not matched to a gene: 9. CDR1 is LNHDA, CDR2 SQIVND, per germline (reference sequence). The CDR3 sequence is 13 residues long. CDR3 amino acids: CASRAGVRREQFF. Here the CDR3 DNA reads TGTGCCAGTAGGGCGGGAGTACGGAGAGAGCAGTTCTTC.

V is TRBV27 and J is TRBJ2-5, with D unclear. Germline V gene sequence: CDR1 MNHEY, CDR2 SMNVEV (reference sequence). The CDR3 sequence is 13 residues long. V lost 6 bases and J lost 7, with 15 bases in between. The DNA of the CDR3 is TGTGCCAGCAGGTCACTGGGCCTAGGGACCCAGTACTTC. Protein product: CASRSLGLGTQYF.

Here the CDR3 reads CASRQDRGRGFDYGYTF. In DNA, the CDR3 is TGCGCCAGCAGACAGGACAGGGGCAGAGGGTTTGACTATGGCTACACCTTC. The gene calls are TRBV5-1 and TRBJ1-2; 9 bases align to TRBD1. The J segment lost 3 bases and the V segment lost 5 bases, leaving 14 bases of the junction unmatched. CDR3 length: 17 amino acids. CDR1 and CDR2 from the germline V gene are SGHRS and YFSETQ.

J is TRBJ1-2 and V is TRBV5-1; D not certain. This CDR3 is built from 18 residues. From germline, CDR1 is SGHRS and CDR2 YFSETQ. V was shortened by 0 bases and J by 1 base, with 19 bases between the two germline ends. The CDR3 sequence is CASSLARGVPTINYGYTF. In DNA form, the CDR3 reads TGCGCCAGCAGCTTGGCCCGGGGAGTCCCTACGATTAACTATGGCTACACCTTC.

For this clone: Other nucleotide sequences in the sample specify the same CDR3. CDR3 nucleotide sequence: TGTGCCAGCAGTGTAGGACAGGGAGGCTACGAGCAGTACTTC. Its protein is CASSVGQGGYEQYF. The chain is built from TRBV27 and TRBJ2-7, with TRBD1 identical over 8 bases. Germline V gene data show CDR1 as MNHEY and CDR2 as SMNVEV (reference sequence). The CDR3 sequence is 14 residues long. V gave up 5 bases and J gave up 3 bases; unmatched junction bases: 6.

The V gene is TRBV28, the J gene TRBJ1-1; D is perhaps TRBD1 (6 bases). Per the germline V gene, CDR1 is MDHEN and CDR2 is SYDVKM. The length of the CDR3 is 16 residues. Trimming took 5 bases from V and 2 from J, leaving 18 bases between them. The CDR3 reads CASSLLTGGPNTEAFF. DNA of the CDR3: TGTGCCAGCAGTCTCCTGACAGGCGGACCTAACACTGAAGCTTTCTTT. Looking up the rest from reference TRBV28 and TRBJ1-1 gives the full variable domain: DVKVTQSSRYLVKRTGEKVFLECVQDMDHENMFWYRQDPGLGLRLIYFSYDVKMKEKGDIPEGYSVSREKKERFSLILESASTNQTSMYLCASSLLTGGPNTEAFFGQGTRLTVV.

The chain has TRBV19 and TRBJ1-1; D ambiguous. The germline V and J ends were trimmed by 5 bases and 0 bases, with 10 bases remaining between them. The length of the CDR3 is 14 residues. Germline lookup yields CDR1 LNHDA and CDR2 SQIVND (reference sequence). The CDR3 nucleotides are TGTGCCAGTAGTGGATTGGGAGTGAACACTGAAGCTTTCTTT. Protein: CASSGLGVNTEAFF.

V and J are TRBV28 and TRBJ2-7, with D possibly TRBD1 on 5 matching bases. Germline assignment: CDR1 MDHEN and CDR2 SYDVKM. The CDR3 totals 13 residues. V was trimmed by 6 bases and J by 1 base, leaving 10 bases between them. The CDR3 DNA is TGTGCCAGCAGAACCCAGGGTTCCTACGAGCAGTACTTC. This codes for CASRTQGSYEQYF.

The V gene is TRBV10-1, the J gene TRBJ2-7; D unresolved. The CDR3 extends over 14 amino acids. CDR1 and CDR2 from the germline V gene are WNHNN and SYGVQD (reference sequence). Trimming took 0 bases from V and 1 from J, leaving 7 bases between them. The CDR3 region has the DNA TGCGCCAGCAGTGAGTCGGTGGGGTCCTACGAGCAGTACTTC. Translating it yields CASSESVGSYEQYF.

V usage is TRBV19 and J usage is TRBJ1-5, with 10 bases aligning to TRBD1. The length of the CDR3 is 16 residues. CDR1 is LNHDA and CDR2 is SQIVND in the germline V gene (reference sequence). V was clipped by 2 bases and J by 7 bases; unmatched bases: 8. The CDR3 DNA sequence: TGTGCCAGTAGTATAAATAGGGCGGACAGGGGGCAGCCCCAGCATTTT. Its translation: CASSINRADRGQPQHF.

The chain carries TRBV9 and TRBJ2-1; possibly TRBD1 for D (6 bases). V was cut by 0 bases and J by 5 bases, with 12 bases left in between. Germline values: CDR1 SGDLS, CDR2 YYNGEE. CDR3 length: 15 residues. The CDR3 nucleotides read TGTGCCAGCAGCGTAGGCGCGGACAGTAACAATGAGCAGTTCTTC. It translates to CASSVGADSNNEQFF.

V and J are TRBV7-9 and TRBJ1-1, with a possible D match to TRBD1 (5 bases). The germline V and J ends were trimmed by 1 base and 2 bases, with 14 bases remaining between them. Germline CDR1 reads SEHNR; CDR2 reads FQNEAQ (reference sequence). The CDR3 extends over 16 amino acids. The CDR3 here is CASSLERQGPNTEAFF. For the CDR3, the DNA is TGTGCCAGCAGCTTAGAACGGCAGGGACCAAACACTGAAGCTTTCTTT.

This chain connects TRBV11-2 to TRBJ2-5; D is perhaps TRBD2 (5 bases). The J call may not be correct, given that the DNA end is closer to TRBJ2-7. The CDR3 totals 11 residues. Germline V gene data show CDR1 as SGHAT and CDR2 as FQNNGV. CDR3: CASSFAGEQYF. The CDR3 coding sequence is TGTGCCAGCAGCTTCGCGGGCGAGCAGTACTTC.

V is TRBV11-2 and J is TRBJ1-3; TRBD1 is a possible D gene (5 bases). Germline V gene data show CDR1 as SGHAT and CDR2 as FQNNGV. The ends were cut back, 1 base at V and 4 bases at J, with 14 bases in the middle. CDR3 length: 16 residues. The CDR3 loop reads CASSLVLRGVGNTIYF. CDR3 nucleotides: TGTGCCAGCAGCTTAGTTCTACGGGGGGTCGGAAACACCATATATTTT.

The chain employs TRBV7-8 and TRBJ2-7; D is ambiguous. The germline CDR1 and CDR2 sequences are SGHVS and FQNEAQ. The V end was cut by 3 bases, the J end by 1 base, with 16 bases between. The CDR3 is made up of 16 amino acids. CDR3 amino acids: CASSLTYEITSYEQYF. CDR3 sequence (DNA): TGTGCCAGCAGCTTGACATACGAGATTACTTCCTACGAGCAGTACTTC.

On this clone: The sample carries other DNA sequences with the same CDR3. V and J are TRBV5-1 and TRBJ2-7; no clear D gene. With 5 bases removed from V and 3 bases from J, the gap between germline ends came to 9 bases. The CDR3 is 12 amino acids. Germline lookup yields CDR1 SGHRS and CDR2 YFSETQ. CDR3 amino acids: CASSQTGYEQYF. CDR3 DNA sequence: TGCGCCAGCAGTCAGACTGGCTACGAGCAGTACTTC. Supplemented by reference TRBV5-1 and TRBJ2-7, the full variable domain reads KAGVTQTPRYLIKTRGQQVTLSCSPISGHRSVSWYQQTPGQGLQFLFEYFSETQRNKGNFPGRFSGRQFSNSRSEMNVSTLELGDSALYLCASSQTGYEQYFGPGTRLTVT.

The chain is built from TRBV27 and TRBJ2-3; 8 bases match TRBD2. J was trimmed by 5 bases and V by 7 bases; bases with no gene match: 17. CDR1 MNHEY and CDR2 SMNVEV come from the germline V gene (reference sequence). This CDR3 region has 17 residues. Here the CDR3 reads CASTLSPPGGMEDTQYF. Written as DNA, the CDR3 is TGTGCCAGCACCTTGAGCCCCCCGGGAGGGATGGAAGATACGCAGTATTTT.

V gene TRBV5-5 combines with J gene TRBJ2-5; unclear D gene. Per the germline V gene, CDR1 is SGHKS and CDR2 is YYEKEE (reference sequence). The CDR3 consists of 14 residues. Trimming left V 6 bases short and J 0 bases short, with 12 bases between. CDR3 sequence reads: CASNLGKYQETQYF. The CDR3, as DNA: TGTGCCAGCAACCTGGGAAAGTACCAAGAGACCCAGTACTTC.

The rearrangement joins TRBV29-1 to TRBJ2-1; D is ambiguous. Trimming shortened V by 3 bases and J by 7 bases, and 16 bases separated the two germline ends. CDR3 length: 14 residues. Germline assignment: CDR1 SQVTM and CDR2 ANQGSEA. This CDR3 reads CSVDITALGNEQFF. The CDR3 DNA follows: TGCAGCGTTGACATTACAGCTTTAGGTAATGAGCAGTTCTTC.

This chain connects TRBV7-2 to TRBJ2-3; D might be TRBD2 (5 bases). V lost 7 bases, J lost 0 bases, and 17 bases lay in between. Germline-derived CDR1 and CDR2 are SGHTA and FQGNSA. CDR3 length: 16 amino acids. CDR3 bases: TGTGCCAGCACCCTCGGTGAGCGGAGAAGCACAGATACGCAGTATTTT. It specifies CASTLGERRSTDTQYF.

The V call is TRBV27, the J call TRBJ2-1; D is ambiguous. The CDR3 sequence is 14 residues long. Germline V lookup: CDR1 MNHEY, CDR2 SMNVEV (reference sequence). V lost 5 bases and J lost 1, with 9 bases in between. CDR3: CASSRQASYNEQFF. The CDR3 DNA follows: TGTGCCAGCAGTCGCCAGGCATCCTACAATGAGCAGTTCTTC.

Of note for this clone: Additional DNA sequences in this sample encode the identical CDR3. This rearrangement joins TRBV5-1 to TRBJ2-1; D is possibly TRBD2 (6 bases). Trimming removed 0 bases at V and 8 bases at J, with 12 bases between. The CDR3 has 14 residues. Per the germline V gene, CDR1 is SGHRS and CDR2 is YFSETQ. The CDR3 loop reads CASSLAGGVDEQFF. The DNA for the CDR3 is TGCGCCAGCAGCTTGGCAGGAGGGGTCGATGAGCAGTTCTTC. The entire variable domain, with the rest obtained from reference TRBV5-1 and TRBJ2-1, is as follows: KAGVTQTPRYLIKTRGQQVTLSCSPISGHRSVSWYQQTPGQGLQFLFEYFSETQRNKGNFPGRFSGRQFSNSRSEMNVSTLELGDSALYLCASSLAGGVDEQFFGPGTRLTVL.

The gene calls are TRBV28 and TRBJ2-7; possible D gene TRBD2, 5 bases. V dropped 4 bases and J dropped 3 bases, with 22 bases sitting between them. The CDR3 totals 17 residues. In germline, CDR1 is MDHEN, CDR2 SYDVKM. The CDR3 spells CASSSHVEGQADYEQYF. CDR3 DNA sequence: TGTGCCAGCAGTTCCCATGTTGAGGGTCAAGCGGACTACGAGCAGTACTTC.